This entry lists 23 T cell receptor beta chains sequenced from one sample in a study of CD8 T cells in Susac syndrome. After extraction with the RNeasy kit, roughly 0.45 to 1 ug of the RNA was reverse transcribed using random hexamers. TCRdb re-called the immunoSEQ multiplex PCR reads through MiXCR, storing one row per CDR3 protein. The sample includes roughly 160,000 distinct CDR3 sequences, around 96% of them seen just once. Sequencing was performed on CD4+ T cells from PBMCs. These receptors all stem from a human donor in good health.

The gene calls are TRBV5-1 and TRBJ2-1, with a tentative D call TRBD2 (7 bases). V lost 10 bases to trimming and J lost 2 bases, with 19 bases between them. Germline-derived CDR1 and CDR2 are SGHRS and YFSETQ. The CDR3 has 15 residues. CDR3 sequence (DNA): TGCGCCTGCCGGACTGGAGGGGGGGCCTACAATGAGCAGTTCTTC. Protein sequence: CACRTGGGAYNEQFF.

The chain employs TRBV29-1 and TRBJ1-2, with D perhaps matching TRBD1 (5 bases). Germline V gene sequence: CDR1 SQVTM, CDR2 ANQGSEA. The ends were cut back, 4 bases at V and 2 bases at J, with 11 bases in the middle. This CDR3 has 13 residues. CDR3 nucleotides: TGCAGCGTTGCCGGCAGGGTAAACTATGGCTACACCTTC. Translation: CSVAGRVNYGYTF. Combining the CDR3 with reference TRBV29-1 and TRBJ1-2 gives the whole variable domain SAVISQKPSRDICQRGTSLTIQCQVDSQVTMMFWYRQQPGQSLTLIATANQGSEATYESGFVIDKFPISRPNLTFSTLTVSNMSPEDSSIYLCSVAGRVNYGYTFGSGTRLTVV.

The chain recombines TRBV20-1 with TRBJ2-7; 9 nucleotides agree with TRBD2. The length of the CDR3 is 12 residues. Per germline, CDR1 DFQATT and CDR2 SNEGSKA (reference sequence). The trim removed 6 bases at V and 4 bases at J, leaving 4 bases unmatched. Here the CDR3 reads CSAVAGAYEQYF. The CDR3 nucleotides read TGCAGTGCGGTAGCGGGGGCTTACGAGCAGTACTTC.

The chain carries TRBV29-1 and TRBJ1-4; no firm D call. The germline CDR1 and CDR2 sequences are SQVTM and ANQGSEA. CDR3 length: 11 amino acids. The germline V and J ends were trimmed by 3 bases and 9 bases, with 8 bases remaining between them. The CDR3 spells CSVDSGQKLFF. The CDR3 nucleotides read TGCAGCGTTGACTCGGGTCAAAAACTGTTTTTT.

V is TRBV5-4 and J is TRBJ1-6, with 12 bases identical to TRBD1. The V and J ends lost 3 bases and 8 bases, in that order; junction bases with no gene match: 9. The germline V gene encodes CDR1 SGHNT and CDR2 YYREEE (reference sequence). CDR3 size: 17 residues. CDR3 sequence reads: CASSWGGTGGIDSPLHF. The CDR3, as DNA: TGTGCCAGCAGCTGGGGAGGGACAGGGGGCATCGATTCACCCCTCCACTTT.

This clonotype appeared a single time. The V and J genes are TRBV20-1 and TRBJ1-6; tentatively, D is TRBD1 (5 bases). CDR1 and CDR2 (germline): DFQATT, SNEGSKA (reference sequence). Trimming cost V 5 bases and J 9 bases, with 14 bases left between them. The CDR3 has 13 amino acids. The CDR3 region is CSALRGSGSPLHF. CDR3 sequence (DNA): TGCAGTGCTCTAAGGGGTTCGGGTTCACCCCTCCACTTT.

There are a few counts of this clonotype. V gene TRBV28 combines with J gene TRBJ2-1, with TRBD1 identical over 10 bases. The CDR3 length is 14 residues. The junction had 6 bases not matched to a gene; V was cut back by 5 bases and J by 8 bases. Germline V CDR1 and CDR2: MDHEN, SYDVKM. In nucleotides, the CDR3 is TGTGCCAGCAGTCTTGCCGGACAGGGGGATGAGCAGTTCTTC. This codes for CASSLAGQGDEQFF.

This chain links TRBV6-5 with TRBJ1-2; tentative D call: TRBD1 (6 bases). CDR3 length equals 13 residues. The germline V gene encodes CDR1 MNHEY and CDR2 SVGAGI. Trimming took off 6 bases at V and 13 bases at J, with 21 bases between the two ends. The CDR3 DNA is TGTGCCAGCAGGTCTCGGGGGGCTGAGAGCTGCACCTTC. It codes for CASRSRGAESCTF.

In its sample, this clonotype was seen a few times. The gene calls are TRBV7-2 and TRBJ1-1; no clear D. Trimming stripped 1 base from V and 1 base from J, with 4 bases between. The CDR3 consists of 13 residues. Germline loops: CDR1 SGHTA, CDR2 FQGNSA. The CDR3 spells CASSLDRNTEAFF. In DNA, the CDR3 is TGTGCCAGCAGCTTAGACAGGAACACTGAAGCTTTCTTT.

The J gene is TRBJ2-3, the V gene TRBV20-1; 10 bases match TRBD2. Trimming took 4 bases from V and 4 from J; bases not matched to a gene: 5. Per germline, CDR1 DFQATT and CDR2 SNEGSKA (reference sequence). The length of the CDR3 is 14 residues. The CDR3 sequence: CSANSGGSADTQYF. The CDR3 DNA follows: TGCAGTGCTAATAGCGGGGGGTCCGCAGATACGCAGTATTTT.

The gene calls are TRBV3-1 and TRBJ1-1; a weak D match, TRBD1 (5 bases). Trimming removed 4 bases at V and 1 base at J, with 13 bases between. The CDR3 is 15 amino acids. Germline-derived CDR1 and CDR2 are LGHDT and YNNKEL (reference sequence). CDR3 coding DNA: TGTGCCAGCAGCCGCGCCGGGACGGGGAACACTGAAGCTTTCTTT. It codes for CASSRAGTGNTEAFF.

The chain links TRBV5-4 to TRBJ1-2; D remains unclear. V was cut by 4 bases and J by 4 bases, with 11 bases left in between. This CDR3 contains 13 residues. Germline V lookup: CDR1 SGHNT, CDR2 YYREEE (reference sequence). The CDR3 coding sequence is TGTGCCAGCAGCAGGAAATCGGCCTATGGCTACACCTTC. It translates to CASSRKSAYGYTF.

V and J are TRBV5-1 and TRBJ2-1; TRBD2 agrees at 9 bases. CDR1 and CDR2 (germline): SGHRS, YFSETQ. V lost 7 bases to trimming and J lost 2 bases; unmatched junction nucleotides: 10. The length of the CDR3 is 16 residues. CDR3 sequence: CASLYQAGGTYNEQFF. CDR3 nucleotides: TGCGCCAGCCTCTACCAAGCGGGGGGCACCTACAATGAGCAGTTCTTC.

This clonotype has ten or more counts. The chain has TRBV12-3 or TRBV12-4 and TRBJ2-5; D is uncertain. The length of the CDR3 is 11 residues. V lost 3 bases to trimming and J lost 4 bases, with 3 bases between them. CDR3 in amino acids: CASSFRETQYF. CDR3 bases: TGTGCCAGCAGTTTTCGAGAGACCCAGTACTTC.

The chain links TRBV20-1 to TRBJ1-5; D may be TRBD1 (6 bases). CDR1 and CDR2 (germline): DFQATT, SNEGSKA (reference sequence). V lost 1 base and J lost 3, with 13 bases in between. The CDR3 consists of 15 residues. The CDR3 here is CSARGTTGNNQPQHF. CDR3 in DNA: TGCAGTGCTAGAGGTACGACAGGCAACAATCAGCCCCAGCATTTT.

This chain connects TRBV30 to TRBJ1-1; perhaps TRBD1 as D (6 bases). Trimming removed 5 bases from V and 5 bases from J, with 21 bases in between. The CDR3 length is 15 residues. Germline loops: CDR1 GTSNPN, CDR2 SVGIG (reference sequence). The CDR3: CAWSNYRDGVTEAFF. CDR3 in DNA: TGTGCCTGGTCTAACTACAGGGACGGGGTGACTGAAGCTTTCTTT.

The CDR3 DNA reads TGTGCCAGCGGAAAGGGGCCAGGCTACGAGCAGTACTTC. This sequence encodes CASGKGPGYEQYF. The chain is built from TRBV6-5 and TRBJ2-7; tentatively, D is TRBD1 (5 bases). The ends were cut back, 8 bases at V and 3 bases at J, with 14 bases in the middle. The CDR3 contains 13 residues. Germline CDR1 is MNHEY and CDR2 is SVGAGI.

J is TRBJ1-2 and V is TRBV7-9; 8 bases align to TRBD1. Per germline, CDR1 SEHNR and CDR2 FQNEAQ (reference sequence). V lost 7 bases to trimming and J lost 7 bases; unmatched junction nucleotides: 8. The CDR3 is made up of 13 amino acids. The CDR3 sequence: CASMAGGIPGYTF. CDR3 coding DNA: TGTGCCAGCATGGCAGGGGGCATCCCTGGCTACACCTTC.

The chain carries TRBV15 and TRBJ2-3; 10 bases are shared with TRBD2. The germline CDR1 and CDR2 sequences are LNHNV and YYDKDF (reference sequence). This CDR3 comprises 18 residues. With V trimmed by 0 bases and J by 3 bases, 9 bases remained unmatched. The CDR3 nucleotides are TGTGCCACCAGCAGAGATCTCTCTAGCGGGGGAAAAACAGATACGCAGTATTTT. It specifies CATSRDLSSGGKTDTQYF. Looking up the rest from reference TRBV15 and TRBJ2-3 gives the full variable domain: DAMVIQNPRYQVTQFGKPVTLSCSQTLNHNVMYWYQQKSSQAPKLLFHYYDKDFNNEADTPDNFQSRRPNTSFCFLDIRSPGLGDTAMYLCATSRDLSSGGKTDTQYFGPGTRLTVL.

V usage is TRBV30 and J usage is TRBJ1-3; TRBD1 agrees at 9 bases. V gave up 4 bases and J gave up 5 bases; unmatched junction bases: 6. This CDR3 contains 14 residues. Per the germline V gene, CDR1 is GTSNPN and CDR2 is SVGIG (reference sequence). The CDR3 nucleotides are TGTGCCTGGAACCACGGACAGGGGAGAAACACCATATATTTT. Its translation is CAWNHGQGRNTIYF.

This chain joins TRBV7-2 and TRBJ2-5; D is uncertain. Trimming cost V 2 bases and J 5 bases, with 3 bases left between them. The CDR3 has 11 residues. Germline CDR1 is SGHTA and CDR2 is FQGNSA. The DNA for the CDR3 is TGTGCCAGCAGCTTATGGGAGACCCAGTACTTC. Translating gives CASSLWETQYF.

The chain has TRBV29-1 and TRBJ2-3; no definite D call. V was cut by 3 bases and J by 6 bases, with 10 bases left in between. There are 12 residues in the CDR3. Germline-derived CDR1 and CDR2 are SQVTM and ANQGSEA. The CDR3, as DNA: TGCAGCGTTGATAGACTCAGGGATACGCAGTATTTT. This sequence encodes CSVDRLRDTQYF.

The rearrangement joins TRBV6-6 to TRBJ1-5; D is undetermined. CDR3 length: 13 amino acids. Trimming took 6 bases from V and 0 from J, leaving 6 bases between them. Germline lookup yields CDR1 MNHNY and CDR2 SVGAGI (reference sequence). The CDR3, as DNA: TGTGCCAGCAGAGTACATAGCAATCAGCCCCAGCATTTT. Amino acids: CASRVHSNQPQHF.